This T cell receptor beta chain emerged from a study of blood T cell repertoires in COVID-19. The CDR3 is 14 amino acids. The V and J ends lost 0 bases and 7 bases respectively, with 14 bases between them. Per germline, CDR1 SGHRS and CDR2 YFSETQ. Clones were read by immunoSEQ multiplex PCR, and TCRdb kept only the in-frame ones, dropping some. The data contain about 350,000 clones, about 88% of them seen just once; the ten biggest clones take up approximately 0.97%. Categorization into cohorts depended on clinical history that participants reported. Participants in the exposed group had met a COVID-19 case in the 2 weeks before joining the study.

What was sequenced was PBMCs or T cells enriched from blood (not recorded which). The sequence was collected from a woman younger than 45 who had been exposed to COVID-19. This chain links TRBV5-1 with TRBJ2-7; tentatively, D is TRBD1 (6 bases). CDR3 DNA sequence: TGCGCCAGCAGCTTGGATGGGGGCTCGGGGGAGCAGTACTTC. Its protein product is CASSLDGGSGEQYF. The full variable domain, its missing parts supplied by reference TRBV5-1 and TRBJ2-7, is KAGVTQTPRYLIKTRGQQVTLSCSPISGHRSVSWYQQTPGQGLQFLFEYFSETQRNKGNFPGRFSGRQFSNSRSEMNVSTLELGDSALYLCASSLDGGSGEQYFGPGTRLTVT.